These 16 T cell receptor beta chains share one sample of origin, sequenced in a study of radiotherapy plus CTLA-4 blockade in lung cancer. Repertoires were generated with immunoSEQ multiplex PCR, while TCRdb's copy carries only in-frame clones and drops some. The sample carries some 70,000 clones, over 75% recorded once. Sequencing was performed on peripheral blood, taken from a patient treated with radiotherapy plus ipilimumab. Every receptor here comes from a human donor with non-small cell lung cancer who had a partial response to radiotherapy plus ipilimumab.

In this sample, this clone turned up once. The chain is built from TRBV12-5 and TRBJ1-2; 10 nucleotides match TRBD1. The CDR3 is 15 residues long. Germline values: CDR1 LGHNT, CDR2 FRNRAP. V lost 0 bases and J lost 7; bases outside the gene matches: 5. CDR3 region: CASGLVPGTGAGYTF. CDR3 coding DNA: TGTGCTAGTGGTTTGGTACCAGGGACAGGGGCTGGCTACACCTTC.

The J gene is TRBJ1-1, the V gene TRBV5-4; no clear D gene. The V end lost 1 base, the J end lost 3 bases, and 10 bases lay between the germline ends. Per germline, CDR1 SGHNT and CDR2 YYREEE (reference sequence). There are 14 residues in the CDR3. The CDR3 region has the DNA TGTGCCAGCAGCTTGTGGACGGGAGACACTGAAGCTTTCTTT. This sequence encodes CASSLWTGDTEAFF.

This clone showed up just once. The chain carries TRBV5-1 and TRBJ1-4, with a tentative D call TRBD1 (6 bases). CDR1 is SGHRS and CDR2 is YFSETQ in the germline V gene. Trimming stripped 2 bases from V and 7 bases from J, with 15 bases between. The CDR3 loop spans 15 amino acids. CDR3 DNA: TGCGCCAGCAGCTTAACAGGGTCTTCGGGTGAAAAACTGTTTTTT. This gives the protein CASSLTGSSGEKLFF.

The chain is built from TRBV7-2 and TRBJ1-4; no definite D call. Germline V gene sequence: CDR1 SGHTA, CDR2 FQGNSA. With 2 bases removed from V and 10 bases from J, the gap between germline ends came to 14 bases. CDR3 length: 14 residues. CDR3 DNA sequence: TGTGCCAGCAGCTTAACGACATATTATGGAAAACTGTTTTTT. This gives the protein CASSLTTYYGKLFF.

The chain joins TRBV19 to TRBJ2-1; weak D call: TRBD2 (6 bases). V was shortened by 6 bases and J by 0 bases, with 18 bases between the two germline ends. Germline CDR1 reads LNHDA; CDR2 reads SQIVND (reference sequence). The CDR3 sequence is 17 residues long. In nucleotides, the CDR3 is TGTGCCAGTAGGCCGTATGCGGGGACCAGCTCCTACAATGAGCAGTTCTTC. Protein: CASRPYAGTSSYNEQFF.

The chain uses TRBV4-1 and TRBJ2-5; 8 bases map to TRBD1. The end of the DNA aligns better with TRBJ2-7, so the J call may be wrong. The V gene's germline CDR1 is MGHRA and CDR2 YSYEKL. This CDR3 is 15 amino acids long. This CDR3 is CASSQATGAFYEQYF. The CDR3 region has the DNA TGCGCCAGCAGCCAGGCGACAGGGGCTTTCTACGAGCAGTACTTC.

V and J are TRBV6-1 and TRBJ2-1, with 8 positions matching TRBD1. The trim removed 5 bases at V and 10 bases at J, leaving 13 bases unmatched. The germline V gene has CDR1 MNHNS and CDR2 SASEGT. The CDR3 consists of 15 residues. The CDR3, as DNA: TGTGCCAGCAGTATTCTAACCGGGACAGGATACGAGCAGTTCTTC. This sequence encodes CASSILTGTGYEQFF.

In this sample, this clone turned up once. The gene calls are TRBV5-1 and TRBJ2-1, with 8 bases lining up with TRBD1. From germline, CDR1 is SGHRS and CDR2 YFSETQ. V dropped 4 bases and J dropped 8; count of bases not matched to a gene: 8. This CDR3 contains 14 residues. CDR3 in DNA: TGCGCCAGCAGCGTCCGGACAGGGCTTGATGAGCAGTTCTTC. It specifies CASSVRTGLDEQFF.

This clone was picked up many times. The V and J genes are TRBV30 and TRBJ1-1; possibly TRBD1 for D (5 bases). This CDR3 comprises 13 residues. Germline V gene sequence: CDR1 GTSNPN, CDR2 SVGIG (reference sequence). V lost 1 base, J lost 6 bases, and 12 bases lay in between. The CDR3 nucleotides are TGTGCCTGGAGTGGGGGGGTTGGCGCTGAAGCTTTCTTT. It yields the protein CAWSGGVGAEAFF.

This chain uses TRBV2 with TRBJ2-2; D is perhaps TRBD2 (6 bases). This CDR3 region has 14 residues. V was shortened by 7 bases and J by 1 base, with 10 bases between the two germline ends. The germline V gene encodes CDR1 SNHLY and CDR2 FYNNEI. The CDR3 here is CASMRRENTGELFF. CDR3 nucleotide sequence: TGTGCCAGCATGCGGCGGGAGAACACCGGGGAGCTGTTTTTT.

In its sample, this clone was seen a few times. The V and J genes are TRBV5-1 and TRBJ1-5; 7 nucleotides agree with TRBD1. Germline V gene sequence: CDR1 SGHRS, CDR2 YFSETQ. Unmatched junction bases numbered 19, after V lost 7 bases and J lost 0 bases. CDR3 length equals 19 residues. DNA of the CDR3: TGCGCCAGCGCGAGGGACAGCGGCTACCTTATCTATAGCAATCAGCCCCAGCATTTT. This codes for CASARDSGYLIYSNQPQHF. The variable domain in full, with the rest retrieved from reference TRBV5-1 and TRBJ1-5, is KAGVTQTPRYLIKTRGQQVTLSCSPISGHRSVSWYQQTPGQGLQFLFEYFSETQRNKGNFPGRFSGRQFSNSRSEMNVSTLELGDSALYLCASARDSGYLIYSNQPQHFGDGTRLSIL.

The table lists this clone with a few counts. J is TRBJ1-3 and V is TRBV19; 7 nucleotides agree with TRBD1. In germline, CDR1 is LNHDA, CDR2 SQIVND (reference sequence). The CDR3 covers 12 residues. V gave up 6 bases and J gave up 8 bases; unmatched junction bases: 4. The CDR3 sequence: CASSPQGDTIYF. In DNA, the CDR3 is TGTGCCAGTAGCCCCCAGGGGGACACCATATATTTT.

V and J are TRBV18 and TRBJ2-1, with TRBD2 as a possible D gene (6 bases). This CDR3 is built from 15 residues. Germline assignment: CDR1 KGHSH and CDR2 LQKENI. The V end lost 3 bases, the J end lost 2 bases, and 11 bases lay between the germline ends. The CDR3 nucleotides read TGTGCCAGCTCACCCCCTGAGCGGGCCTACAATGAGCAGTTCTTC. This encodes CASSPPERAYNEQFF.

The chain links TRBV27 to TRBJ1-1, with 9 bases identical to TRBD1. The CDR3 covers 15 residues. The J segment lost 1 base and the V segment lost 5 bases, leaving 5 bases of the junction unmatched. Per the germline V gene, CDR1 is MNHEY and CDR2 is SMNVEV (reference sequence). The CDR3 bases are TGTGCCAGCAGTATCCGGGGACAGGGGAACACTGAAGCTTTCTTT. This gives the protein CASSIRGQGNTEAFF.

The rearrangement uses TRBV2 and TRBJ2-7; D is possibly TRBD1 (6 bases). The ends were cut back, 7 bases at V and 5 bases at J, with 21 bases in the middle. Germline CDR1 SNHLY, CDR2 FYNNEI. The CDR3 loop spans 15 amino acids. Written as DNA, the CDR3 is TGTGCCAGCACCCTTCTACAGGGCGCCCGGGACGAGCAGTACTTC. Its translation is CASTLLQGARDEQYF.

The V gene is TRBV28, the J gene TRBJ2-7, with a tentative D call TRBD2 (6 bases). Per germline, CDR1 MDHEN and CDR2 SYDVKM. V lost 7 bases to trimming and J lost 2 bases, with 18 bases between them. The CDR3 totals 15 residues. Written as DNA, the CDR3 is TGTGCCAGCACCCGTCCGGGGGTGCTCACCTACGAGCAGTACTTC. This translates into CASTRPGVLTYEQYF.